The 20 T cell receptor beta chains below all came from one sample that was sequenced in a study of cytomegalovirus exposure and HLA in healthy donors. Use of 60 Vbeta and 13 Jbeta primers characterized the PCR. Only in-frame clones appear in the TCRdb table, and some are missing; sequencing was by immunoSEQ multiplex PCR. This repertoire shows about 130,000 clones, around 75% found once; its top ten account for less than 4%. Sequenced sample: PBMCs. The receptors derive from a man under 40 in good health and CMV-seronegative.

The rearrangement joins TRBV6-1 to TRBJ2-3; 8 bases agree with TRBD2. Germline loops: CDR1 MNHNS, CDR2 SASEGT. CDR3 length: 16 amino acids. V gave up 4 bases and J gave up 2 bases; unmatched junction bases: 8. The CDR3 DNA is TGTGCCAGCAGTGCCTTAGCGGGGAAGACCACAGATACGCAGTATTTT. It encodes CASSALAGKTTDTQYF.

The chain combines TRBV27 with TRBJ2-5; D is unclear. CDR3 length equals 13 residues. The germline V and J ends were trimmed by 2 bases and 5 bases, with 9 bases remaining between them. Germline CDR1 is MNHEY and CDR2 is SMNVEV (reference sequence). CDR3 DNA: TGTGCCAGCAGTTTAGCAGGTGCGGAGACCCAGTACTTC. It specifies CASSLAGAETQYF.

The chain carries TRBV5-1 and TRBJ1-2, with 9 bases matching TRBD1. The J segment lost 3 bases and the V segment lost 4 bases, leaving 10 bases of the junction unmatched. This CDR3 has 16 residues. Germline lookup yields CDR1 SGHRS and CDR2 YFSETQ. In DNA, the CDR3 is TGCGCCAGCAGCCCGGACAGGGGATCCGTCGACTATGGCTACACCTTC. This gives the protein CASSPDRGSVDYGYTF.

The chain combines TRBV7-9 with TRBJ2-7; TRBD2 matches at 7 bases. Germline V gene data show CDR1 as SEHNR and CDR2 as FQNEAQ (reference sequence). The J segment lost 2 bases and the V segment lost 5 bases, leaving 9 bases of the junction unmatched. This CDR3 has 15 amino acids. The CDR3 DNA reads TGTGCCAGCAGCGCCGGTGCTAGCGGTGCCTACGAGCAGTACTTC. This encodes CASSAGASGAYEQYF.

As DNA, the CDR3 is TGTGCCAGCAGCCAGGACAGGGGATTAAAAGCTTTCTTT. It codes for CASSQDRGLKAFF. The rearrangement joins TRBV6-1 to TRBJ1-1, with 9 bases that match TRBD1. Germline V gene lookup returns CDR1 MNHNS and CDR2 SASEGT. Unmatched junction bases numbered 8, after V lost 6 bases and J lost 9 bases. CDR3 length: 13 amino acids.

This sequence joins TRBV6-6 and TRBJ1-1; D call uncertain. This CDR3 region has 12 residues. Germline CDR1 is MNHNY and CDR2 is SVGAGI (reference sequence). The V and J ends lost 5 bases and 0 bases respectively, with 4 bases between them. DNA of the CDR3: TGTGCCAGCAGTCTTATGAACACTGAAGCTTTCTTT. Translating gives CASSLMNTEAFF.

This clone showed up just once. The chain joins TRBV7-9 to TRBJ2-3, with TRBD2 matching 9 bases. Losses at the gene ends were 5 bases for V and 1 base for J; bases not matched to a gene: 13. There are 18 residues in the CDR3. In germline, CDR1 is SEHNR, CDR2 FQNEAQ (reference sequence). The CDR3: CASSQRLGAGGRTDTQYF. CDR3 in DNA: TGTGCCAGCAGCCAGCGACTGGGAGCGGGAGGACGCACAGATACGCAGTATTTT.

This clone was observed once. The chain combines TRBV7-9 with TRBJ1-1; D unclear. The CDR3 sequence is 13 residues long. Germline CDR1 reads SEHNR; CDR2 reads FQNEAQ (reference sequence). V lost 4 bases and J 0 bases, leaving 6 bases between the germline ends. CDR3 loop: CASSSEMNTEAFF. CDR3 DNA: TGTGCCAGCAGCTCGGAGATGAACACTGAAGCTTTCTTT.

The chain uses TRBV27 and TRBJ1-1; D is perhaps TRBD1 (5 bases). Trimming removed 2 bases at V and 7 bases at J, with 20 bases between. This CDR3 comprises 16 residues. Germline V CDR1 and CDR2: MNHEY, SMNVEV (reference sequence). CDR3 in amino acids: CASSLIRDSLTLEAFF. The CDR3 bases are TGTGCCAGCAGTTTAATCAGAGACAGCCTAACCCTTGAAGCTTTCTTT.

The chain recombines TRBV7-9 with TRBJ1-6; D is unclear. V dropped 6 bases and J dropped 9 bases, with 15 bases sitting between them. Germline V CDR1 and CDR2: SEHNR, FQNEAQ (reference sequence). CDR3 length equals 14 residues. DNA for the CDR3: TGTGCCAGCAGGTTTAAGGACGGACTTTCACCCCTCCACTTT. As protein: CASRFKDGLSPLHF.

This chain links TRBV25-1 with TRBJ1-3; D is unclear. V lost 7 bases, J lost 4 bases, and 5 bases lay in between. The CDR3 sequence is 11 residues long. The germline V gene encodes CDR1 MGHDK and CDR2 SYGVNS. This chain's CDR3 is CASNPGNTIYF. CDR3 sequence (DNA): TGTGCCAGCAATCCGGGAAACACCATATATTTT.

V and J are TRBV5-8 and TRBJ2-6; maybe TRBD1 (6 bases). V lost 3 bases, J lost 0 bases, and 16 bases lay in between. The CDR3 extends over 18 amino acids. Germline V gene sequence: CDR1 SGHTS, CDR2 YDEGEE. Written as DNA, the CDR3 is TGTGCCAGCAGCTCCTGGGGGACACCAAACTCTGGGGCCAACGTCCTGACTTTC. Translating gives CASSSWGTPNSGANVLTF.

Turning to this clone: The junction does not match germline at one end; this may be a read error. The rearrangement joins TRBV7-2 to TRBJ2-7; D perhaps matches TRBD2 (6 bases). Per germline, CDR1 SGHTA and CDR2 FQGNSA. CDR3 length: 16 amino acids. DNA for the CDR3: TGTGCCAGCGGCTTAAGGAGGGGCGACGGGTTCGTCGAGCAGTACTTC. Translated: CASGLRRGDGFVEQYF.

The chain has TRBV7-9 and TRBJ2-3; 7 bases line up with TRBD1. The CDR3 covers 16 residues. After removal of 8 bases from V and 0 bases from J, the junction contained 11 bases not matched to a gene. Germline values: CDR1 SEHNR, CDR2 FQNEAQ (reference sequence). CDR3 protein: CASGDSFFISTDTQYF. The CDR3 coding sequence is TGTGCCAGCGGGGACAGCTTCTTTATTAGCACAGATACGCAGTATTTT.

V is TRBV27 and J is TRBJ2-7; TRBD2 agrees at 13 bases. The CDR3 is made up of 14 amino acids. The J segment lost 5 bases and the V segment lost 7 bases, leaving 5 bases of the junction unmatched. Germline CDR1 reads MNHEY; CDR2 reads SMNVEV (reference sequence). CDR3 in DNA: TGTGCCAGCACACCCGGGACTAGCGGGGACGAGCAGTACTTC. Its protein product is CASTPGTSGDEQYF.

For the CDR3, the DNA is TGTGCCAGTAGTATTTCGGGGGCAGATACGCAGTATTTT. Amino acid sequence: CASSISGADTQYF. The genes are TRBV19 and TRBJ2-3, with TRBD2 as a possible D gene (6 bases). The germline V gene has CDR1 LNHDA and CDR2 SQIVND (reference sequence). Trimming shortened V by 3 bases and J by 4 bases, and 8 bases separated the two germline ends. The CDR3 totals 13 residues.

This chain links TRBV2 with TRBJ1-2, with D possibly being TRBD1 (6 bases). Trimming shortened V by 7 bases and J by 4 bases, and 16 bases separated the two germline ends. CDR3 size: 14 residues. The V gene's germline CDR1 is SNHLY and CDR2 FYNNEI. CDR3: CASTSQGRTYGYTF. CDR3 nucleotide sequence: TGTGCCAGCACTTCCCAGGGGCGGACCTATGGCTACACCTTC.

This clone was recorded a few times. V and J are TRBV28 and TRBJ2-1; 8 nucleotides match TRBD1. The V and J ends lost 2 bases and 6 bases, in that order; junction bases with no gene match: 9. CDR3 length: 16 amino acids. The germline V gene encodes CDR1 MDHEN and CDR2 SYDVKM. The CDR3 reads CASSLTYRGSGNEQFF. The CDR3 DNA reads as TGTGCCAGCAGTTTAACCTACAGGGGGTCGGGCAATGAGCAGTTCTTC.

J is TRBJ2-1 and V is TRBV13; TRBD2 matches at 10 bases. Germline V gives CDR1 PRHDT, CDR2 FYEKMQ (reference sequence). This CDR3 is built from 15 residues. V was pared by 2 bases and J by 9 bases, with 7 bases of the junction left unmatched. CDR3 residues: CASSLQAGGPVEQFF. The CDR3 coding sequence is TGTGCCAGCAGCTTACAAGCGGGAGGGCCTGTTGAGCAGTTCTTC. Drawing the rest from reference TRBV13 and TRBJ2-1, the complete variable domain is AAGVIQSPRHLIKEKRETATLKCYPIPRHDTVYWYQQGPGQDPQFLISFYEKMQSDKGSIPDRFSAQQFSDYHSELNMSSLELGDSALYFCASSLQAGGPVEQFFGPGTRLTVL.

The CDR3 sequence: CASETRLQETQYF. CDR3 sequence (DNA): TGTGCCAGCGAGACTCGTCTGCAAGAGACCCAGTACTTC. The chain has TRBV28 and TRBJ2-5, with unresolved D. This CDR3 has 13 amino acids. The germline V and J ends were trimmed by 8 bases and 2 bases, with 12 bases remaining between them. CDR1 MDHEN and CDR2 SYDVKM come from the germline V gene.